Listed below are T cell receptor beta chains from one sample, sequenced in a study of cytomegalovirus exposure and HLA in healthy donors. The protocol was immunoSEQ multiplex PCR, while the TCRdb copy is restricted to in-frame clones and leaves out a portion. The table records around 90,000 clones, roughly 60% of them present only once. Specimen: PBMCs. Receptors originate from a human donor in good health. Each CDR3 is given without its conserved first and last residue. Fields, in order: V gene, J gene, CDR3 protein.

TRBV9	TRBJ2-3	ASSVDPAGVSGTQY
TRBV20-1	TRBJ2-7	SARDYYEQY
TRBV27	TRBJ1-2	ASSFLGGVGYGYT
TRBV5-1	TRBJ2-5	ASSLGTVKETQY
TRBV13	TRBJ1-1	ASSLRPQGYSPEAF
TRBV5-1	TRBJ2-5	ASSFSTAGEETQY
TRBV4-1	TRBJ1-1	ASSQDSRGGTEAF
TRBV15	TRBJ2-5	ATSRDPYSTGETQY
TRBV4-3	TRBJ2-7	ASSRTGQSSYEQY
TRBV6-5	TRBJ1-2	ASSYSGGNYGYT
TRBV7-8	TRBJ2-7	ASSLGGTGLYEQY
TRBV6-5	TRBJ1-1	ASSYSWAASNTEAF
TRBV11-2	TRBJ2-2	ASSLQLTSGGANGELF
TRBV19	TRBJ2-1	ASSIVASGGLYNEQF
TRBV5-8	TRBJ1-4	ASSHTGFHNEKLF
TRBV7-3	TRBJ2-3	ASSLSGGGDTQY
TRBV10-3	TRBJ1-1	AISVVTGTGQSAF
TRBV15	TRBJ2-1	ATSILDNEQF
TRBV7-6	TRBJ2-2	ASLGGGGPGELF
TRBV10-1	TRBJ2-3	AKPYPIRTDTQY
TRBV15	TRBJ2-7	ATSRSGGNGLYEQY
TRBV11-2	TRBJ2-4	ASSETENIQY
TRBV5-5	TRBJ2-1	ASSQVNEQF
TRBV5-5	TRBJ1-1	ASSRPGGPTEAF
TRBV6-5	TRBJ2-7	ASSLIGTGEQY
TRBV7-3	TRBJ2-1	ASSLTRVAGDNEQF